This entry features one T cell receptor beta chain sequence. Its antigen is as yet unknown. The repertoire was sequenced with immunoSEQ multiplex PCR; TCRdb's copy has only in-frame clones and lacks some. In the table there are some 130,000 clones, approximately 80% of which are singletons. The source of the sample is a study of cytotoxic CD8 clonotypes in ibrutinib-treated CLL. The wider study: Responses: roughly 25 partial, 2 complete; after median around 64 months, around 14 stayed remitted, approximately twelve progressed. General study points: T-cell clonality at baseline went above that of age-matched healthy donors and rose and fell with circulating CD8+ T-cell counts. The clonality went up when patients responded to ibrutinib and dropped back toward baseline at progression.

V was shortened by 7 bases and J by 2 bases, with 13 bases between the two germline ends. Germline-derived CDR1 and CDR2 are MNHNY and SVGAGI (reference sequence). CDR3 length: 14 amino acids. Source: PBMCs, taken after 24 months of ibrutinib treatment. The TCR comes from a human donor with chronic lymphocytic leukemia. V and J are TRBV6-6 and TRBJ2-3; D is possibly TRBD2 (5 bases). The CDR3 nucleotides read TGTGCCAGCACCCCGGACTCTTCCACAGATACGCAGTATTTT. Its translation is CASTPDSSTDTQYF.